The 28 T cell receptor beta chains in this list originate from one sample, sequenced in a study of blood T cell repertoires in COVID-19. The data were produced by immunoSEQ multiplex PCR, yet TCRdb's version contains in-frame clones alone and is incomplete. Among roughly 180,000 clones listed, roughly 82% were seen once. Specimen: PBMCs or T cells enriched from blood (not recorded which). The receptors derive from a man in his forties or fifties who had recovered from COVID-19.

The V gene is TRBV19, the J gene TRBJ1-1; 8 nucleotides match TRBD1. This CDR3 spans 13 amino acids. Looked up from germline, CDR1 is LNHDA and CDR2 is SQIVND (reference sequence). The V gene end was trimmed by 4 bases and the J gene end by 5 bases; junction bases not matched to a gene: 3. In DNA form, the CDR3 reads TGTGCCAGTAGTAGAAGGACAGGGACTGAAGCTTTCTTT. The encoded protein is CASSRRTGTEAFF.

This clone occurred once. This chain uses TRBV28 with TRBJ1-4, with D possibly matching TRBD1 (6 bases). CDR3 length: 12 amino acids. The V gene's germline CDR1 is MDHEN and CDR2 SYDVKM. Trimming took 7 bases from V and 8 from J, leaving 11 bases between them. CDR3 amino acids: CASKLTGEKLFF. DNA for the CDR3: TGTGCCAGCAAACTTACAGGGGAAAAACTGTTTTTT.

This rearrangement joins TRBV19 to TRBJ2-5; 14 bases fit TRBD2. V gave up 5 bases and J gave up 4 bases; unmatched junction bases: 3. The CDR3 runs 15 residues. Germline V gene lookup returns CDR1 LNHDA and CDR2 SQIVND (reference sequence). The CDR3 reads CASSVGTSGGETQYF. CDR3 DNA sequence: TGTGCCAGTAGTGTCGGGACTAGCGGGGGAGAGACCCAGTACTTC.

The chain has TRBV7-2 and TRBJ2-7; TRBD1 matches at 7 bases. CDR1 SGHTA and CDR2 FQGNSA come from the germline V gene. The CDR3 is made up of 13 amino acids. Trimming took 4 bases from V and 2 from J; bases not matched to a gene: 2. The CDR3 DNA follows: TGTGCCAGCAGCTACGGGACAGCCTACGAGCAGTACTTC. Translated, it gives CASSYGTAYEQYF.

DNA for the CDR3: TGTGCCAGCAGCGTAGAATCGACAGGGGGAAACACCATATATTTT. Its protein product is CASSVESTGGNTIYF. The chain employs TRBV9 and TRBJ1-3; TRBD1 agrees at 7 bases. Germline values: CDR1 SGDLS, CDR2 YYNGEE. Unmatched junction bases numbered 4, after V lost 0 bases and J lost 4 bases. CDR3 length: 15 amino acids.

This chain uses TRBV19 with TRBJ2-3; possible D gene TRBD2, 6 bases. The CDR3 extends over 13 amino acids. Between the trimmed V and J ends, which lost 9 bases and 8 bases, there was a span of 18 bases. From germline, CDR1 is LNHDA and CDR2 SQIVND (reference sequence). CDR3 in DNA: TGTGCCAGCACCGGGACTGCCGTTGGTACGCAGTATTTT. Its translation: CASTGTAVGTQYF.

V usage is TRBV2 and J usage is TRBJ2-7; 11 bases agree with TRBD2. The J segment lost 5 bases and the V segment lost 8 bases, leaving 8 bases of the junction unmatched. This CDR3 is built from 14 residues. Looked up from germline, CDR1 is SNHLY and CDR2 is FYNNEI. The CDR3 loop reads CASGSTSGRDEQYF. In DNA, the CDR3 is TGTGCCAGCGGCTCAACTAGCGGGAGAGACGAGCAGTACTTC.

The J gene is TRBJ2-2, the V gene TRBV7-8, with TRBD2 matching 15 bases. Looked up from germline, CDR1 is SGHVS and CDR2 is FQNEAQ. V lost 5 bases and J lost 4; bases outside the gene matches: 11. This CDR3 has 19 residues. The CDR3 is CASSLGLAGGPGTTGELFF. The CDR3 DNA follows: TGTGCCAGCAGCCTCGGACTAGCGGGAGGGCCGGGTACCACCGGGGAGCTGTTTTTT.

The chain is built from TRBV19 and TRBJ1-4; D not resolved. The CDR3 sequence is 15 residues long. The germline V gene encodes CDR1 LNHDA and CDR2 SQIVND (reference sequence). The V end was cut by 7 bases, the J end by 5 bases, with 17 bases between. DNA of the CDR3: TGTGCCAGTATAAGAAGTGGTAGCGGGAATGAAAAACTGTTTTTT. It translates to CASIRSGSGNEKLFF.

The V and J genes are TRBV24-1 and TRBJ2-7; 11 bases match TRBD1. V shed 6 bases, J shed 4 bases, and the junction held 4 bases outside the gene matches. From germline, CDR1 is KGHDR and CDR2 SFDVKD. The CDR3 has 14 residues. The CDR3 loop is CATSSGTGGYEQYF. DNA for the CDR3: TGTGCCACCAGTTCCGGGACAGGGGGGTACGAGCAGTACTTC.

The chain carries TRBV7-9 and TRBJ1-2, with 8 bases matching TRBD1. The ends lost 6 bases at V and 6 bases at J; junction bases unmatched: 15. Germline CDR1 is SEHNR and CDR2 is FQNEAQ (reference sequence). The CDR3 contains 16 residues. The CDR3 protein is CASSPGQGAGNDGYTF. CDR3 nucleotides: TGTGCCAGCAGTCCCGGGCAGGGGGCAGGGAATGATGGCTACACCTTC.

The V gene is TRBV5-1, the J gene TRBJ1-2, with 10 positions matching TRBD1. The CDR3 runs to 15 residues. V shed 0 bases and J 7 bases; nucleotides not matched to a gene: 6. CDR1 and CDR2 (germline): SGHRS, YFSETQ. This CDR3 is CASSLGDRGSFGYTF. The CDR3 coding sequence is TGCGCCAGCAGCTTGGGGGACAGGGGCTCTTTTGGCTACACCTTC. Complete variable domain (other parts from reference TRBV5-1 and TRBJ1-2): KAGVTQTPRYLIKTRGQQVTLSCSPISGHRSVSWYQQTPGQGLQFLFEYFSETQRNKGNFPGRFSGRQFSNSRSEMNVSTLELGDSALYLCASSLGDRGSFGYTFGSGTRLTVV.

A remark on this clone: A junction end diverges from the germline sequence, so it may reflect a read error. The chain combines TRBV3-1 (or the pseudogene TRBV3-2) with TRBJ2-1; maybe TRBD2 (6 bases). This CDR3 contains 15 residues. Germline V gene data show CDR1 as LGHDT and CDR2 as YNNKEL (reference sequence). The CDR3 loop reads CASSLGRTSYNEQFF. CDR3 in DNA: TGTGCTAGCAGCCTTGGGAGGACCTCCTACAATGAGCAGTTCTTC.

The V gene is TRBV12-3 or TRBV12-4, the J gene TRBJ2-1, with TRBD1 identical over 7 bases. V dropped 7 bases and J dropped 8; count of bases not matched to a gene: 8. This CDR3 comprises 13 residues. CDR3 in amino acids: CASNHGQADEQFF. The CDR3 nucleotides read TGTGCCAGCAACCACGGACAGGCTGATGAGCAGTTCTTC.

The rearrangement links TRBV25-1 to TRBJ2-7; TRBD1 matches at 9 bases. CDR3 size: 16 residues. V dropped 4 bases and J dropped 6; count of bases not matched to a gene: 13. CDR1 is MGHDK, CDR2 SYGVNS, per germline. The CDR3 sequence: CASSGQPRQGEGEQYF. The CDR3 nucleotides are TGTGCCAGCAGTGGCCAACCCCGACAGGGGGAAGGCGAGCAGTACTTC.

Only one count was recorded for this clone. In DNA, the CDR3 is TGTGCCAGCAACAGGGTCCTAGGCGCCGATACGCAGTATTTT. Protein product: CASNRVLGADTQYF. The rearrangement links TRBV6-5 to TRBJ2-3; D possibly corresponds to TRBD1 (6 bases). V was cut by 7 bases and J by 6 bases, with 17 bases left in between. Germline V gene lookup returns CDR1 MNHEY and CDR2 SVGAGI. The CDR3 spans 14 residues.

The chain couples TRBV3-1 (or the pseudogene TRBV3-2) to TRBJ2-7, with 7 nucleotides matching TRBD2. Germline CDR1 LGHDT, CDR2 YNNKEL (reference sequence). The V gene end was trimmed by 6 bases and the J gene end by 2 bases; junction bases not matched to a gene: 10. This CDR3 has 15 amino acids. The CDR3: CASSLLAGAAYEQYF. DNA for the CDR3: TGTGCCAGCAGTCTGCTGGCGGGAGCAGCCTACGAGCAGTACTTC.

This clone came up once. The chain links TRBV28 to TRBJ1-5; D gene uncertain. This CDR3 region has 13 residues. Germline assignment: CDR1 MDHEN and CDR2 SYDVKM. Deletions cut 10 bases from V and 6 bases from J, with 16 bases between. CDR3 bases: TGTGCCACTACGTCCTTACCGGGTCAGCCCCAGCATTTT. It specifies CATTSLPGQPQHF. Filled out from reference TRBV28 and TRBJ1-5, the complete variable domain reads DVKVTQSSRYLVKRTGEKVFLECVQDMDHENMFWYRQDPGLGLRLIYFSYDVKMKEKGDIPEGYSVSREKKERFSLILESASTNQTSMYLCATTSLPGQPQHFGDGTRLSIL.

This chain connects TRBV25-1 to TRBJ1-1; 7 bases agree with TRBD1. V trimming: 10 bases; J trimming: 0 bases; junction bases outside the gene matches: 8. The CDR3 loop spans 14 amino acids. The germline gives CDR1 MGHDK, CDR2 SYGVNS. CDR3 in amino acids: CATQQGLLNTEAFF. The CDR3 DNA reads TGTGCCACCCAACAGGGGTTGTTGAACACTGAAGCTTTCTTT.

This clone appeared a single time. The genes are TRBV18 and TRBJ2-7; possibly TRBD2 for D (5 bases). This CDR3 spans 15 amino acids. V shed 1 base and J shed 3 bases, with 13 bases lying between them. CDR1 is KGHSH, CDR2 LQKENI, per germline. In DNA, the CDR3 is TGTGCCAGCTCACCACGGGCAGGAGGTCGCTACGAGCAGTACTTC. It is translated as CASSPRAGGRYEQYF. Variable domain in full (rest from reference TRBV18 and TRBJ2-7): NAGVMQNPRHLVRRRGQEARLRCSPMKGHSHVYWYRQLPEEGLKFMVYLQKENIIDESGMPKERFSAEFPKEGPSILRIQQVVRGDSAAYFCASSPRAGGRYEQYFGPGTRLTVT.

The V gene is TRBV19, the J gene TRBJ1-6; 9 bases align to TRBD1. Germline CDR1 is LNHDA and CDR2 is SQIVND (reference sequence). V dropped 5 bases and J dropped 4; count of bases not matched to a gene: 3. The CDR3 covers 15 residues. CDR3 nucleotide sequence: TGTGCCAGTAGTCCAGGGACAGGGTATAATTCACCCCTCCACTTT. It specifies CASSPGTGYNSPLHF.

V and J are TRBV5-1 and TRBJ2-7; 7 positions agree with TRBD2. V trimming: 0 bases; J trimming: 7 bases; junction bases outside the gene matches: 10. The CDR3 has 15 residues. Germline CDR1 reads SGHRS; CDR2 reads YFSETQ. This chain's CDR3 is CASSLASGGVAEQYF. The CDR3 bases are TGCGCCAGCAGCTTGGCCTCGGGGGGAGTGGCAGAGCAGTACTTC.

V and J are TRBV5-5 and TRBJ1-2; possible D gene TRBD1, 6 bases. V lost 4 bases to trimming and J lost 3 bases, with 13 bases between them. The germline CDR1 and CDR2 sequences are SGHKS and YYEKEE (reference sequence). This CDR3 has 14 amino acids. As DNA, the CDR3 is TGTGCCAGCAGCCGGGGGGGGCTGGACTATGGCTACACCTTC. Amino acids: CASSRGGLDYGYTF.

The rearrangement joins TRBV5-1 to TRBJ2-2; D not resolved. V was shortened by 0 bases and J by 4 bases, with 7 bases between the two germline ends. This CDR3 is 14 amino acids long. Looked up from germline, CDR1 is SGHRS and CDR2 is YFSETQ. The CDR3 sequence: CASSLGGTTGELFF. CDR3 coding DNA: TGCGCCAGCAGCTTGGGAGGAACCACCGGGGAGCTGTTTTTT.

The V gene is TRBV29-1, the J gene TRBJ2-6; 7 bases agree with TRBD1. CDR1 SQVTM and CDR2 ANQGSEA come from the germline V gene. The CDR3 runs 16 residues. Germline trimming cut 7 bases from V and 0 bases from J; bases unmatched to any gene: 9. The chain's CDR3 is CSASQGIASGANVLTF. Written as DNA, the CDR3 is TGCAGCGCTTCACAGGGGATAGCCTCTGGGGCCAACGTCCTGACTTTC.

This clone has a single count. This chain joins TRBV15 and TRBJ2-1, with D hard to call. In germline, CDR1 is LNHNV, CDR2 YYDKDF (reference sequence). The CDR3 is made up of 13 amino acids. With 0 bases removed from V and 9 bases from J, the gap between germline ends came to 9 bases. This chain's CDR3 is CATSREAATEQFF. CDR3 DNA sequence: TGTGCCACCAGCAGAGAGGCGGCGACTGAGCAGTTCTTC.

The rearrangement links TRBV28 to TRBJ2-2; D possibly corresponds to TRBD2 (5 bases). The CDR3 runs 14 residues. Germline CDR1 and CDR2: MDHEN and SYDVKM. V was cut by 2 bases and J by 7 bases, with 11 bases left in between. The DNA for the CDR3 is TGTGCCAGCAGTTTAGCGGGTGGGAACGGGGAGCTGTTTTTT. This sequence encodes CASSLAGGNGELFF.

This chain joins TRBV6-1 and TRBJ1-6; maybe TRBD1 (5 bases). Trimming stripped 3 bases from V and 5 bases from J, with 11 bases between. This CDR3 spans 15 amino acids. In germline, CDR1 is MNHNS, CDR2 SASEGT. Written as DNA, the CDR3 is TGTGCCAGCAGTGACCCGCAGGGCCATAATTCACCCCTCCACTTT. Translating it yields CASSDPQGHNSPLHF.